This T cell receptor beta chain came from a study of cytomegalovirus exposure and HLA in healthy donors. This table comes from immunoSEQ multiplex PCR, and its TCRdb copy is limited to in-frame clones, with some not included. The sample includes about 150,000 clones, about 86% seen only once; the top ten take around 2.1%. Germline values: CDR1 LNHNV, CDR2 YYDKDF (reference sequence). V was clipped by 4 bases and J by 2 bases, with 5 bases between them. This CDR3 is built from 12 residues. This receptor was obtained from a human donor in good health. Sequencing input: PBMCs. The rearrangement uses TRBV15 and TRBJ1-2; D remains unclear. The CDR3 protein is CATSNANYGYTF. The CDR3, as DNA: TGTGCCACCAGCAACGCGAACTATGGCTACACCTTC.